This T cell receptor beta chain derives from a study of CD8 T cells in ankylosing spondylitis. This clonotype has at least ten counts. By quantitative 5'-RACE with molecular barcodes, the TCR beta libraries were made. One entry per CDR3 protein results from TCRdb running MiXCR on the 5' RACE reads. The table records 150,000 to 200,000 distinct CDR3 sequences, approximately 10% of them present only once. The specimen sequenced was blood, either unsorted or a sorted T cell fraction (not recorded which). The clonotype comes from a male donor with ankylosing spondylitis or in good health (not recorded which).

In DNA form, the CDR3 reads TGTGCCAGCAGTCAACGGACAGGAGCTGGAAACACCATATATTTT. Its protein is CASSQRTGAGNTIYF. The chain has TRBV7-7 and TRBJ1-3, with 7 bases matching TRBD1. The V and J ends lost 6 bases and 2 bases, in that order; junction bases with no gene match: 7. In germline, CDR1 is SSHAT, CDR2 FNYEAQ (reference sequence). CDR3 length: 15 residues.